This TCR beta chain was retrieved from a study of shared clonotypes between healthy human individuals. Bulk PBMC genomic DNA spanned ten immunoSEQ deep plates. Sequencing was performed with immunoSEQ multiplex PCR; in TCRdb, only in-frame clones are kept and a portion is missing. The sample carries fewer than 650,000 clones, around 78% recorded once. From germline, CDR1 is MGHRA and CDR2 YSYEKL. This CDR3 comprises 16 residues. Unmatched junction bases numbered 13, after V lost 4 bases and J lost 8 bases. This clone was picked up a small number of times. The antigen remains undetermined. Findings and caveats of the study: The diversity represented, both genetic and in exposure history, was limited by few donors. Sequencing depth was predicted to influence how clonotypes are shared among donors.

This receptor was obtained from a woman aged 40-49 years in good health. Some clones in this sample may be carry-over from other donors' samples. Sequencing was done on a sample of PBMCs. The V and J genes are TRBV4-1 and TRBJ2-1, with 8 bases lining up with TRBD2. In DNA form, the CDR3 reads TGCGCCAGCAGCCGCCTGGGACTAGTCATTGGCGATGAGCAGTTCTTC. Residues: CASSRLGLVIGDEQFF.